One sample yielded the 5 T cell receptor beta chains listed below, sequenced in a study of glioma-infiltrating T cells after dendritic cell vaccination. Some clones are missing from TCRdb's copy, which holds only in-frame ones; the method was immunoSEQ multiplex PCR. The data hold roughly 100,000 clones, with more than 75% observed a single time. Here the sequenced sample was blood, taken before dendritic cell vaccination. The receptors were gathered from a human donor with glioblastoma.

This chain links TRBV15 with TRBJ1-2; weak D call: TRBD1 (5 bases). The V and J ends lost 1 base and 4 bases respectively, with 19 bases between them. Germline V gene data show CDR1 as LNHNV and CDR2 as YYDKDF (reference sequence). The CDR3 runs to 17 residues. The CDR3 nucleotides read TGTGCCACCAGCAGAGCGCCTCGTCAGGGCTTCGCCTATGGCTACACCTTC. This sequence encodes CATSRAPRQGFAYGYTF.

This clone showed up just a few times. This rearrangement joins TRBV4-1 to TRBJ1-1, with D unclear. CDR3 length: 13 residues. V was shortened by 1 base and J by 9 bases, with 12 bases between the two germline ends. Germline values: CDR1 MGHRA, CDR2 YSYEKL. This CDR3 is CASSQAGFGQAFF. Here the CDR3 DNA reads TGCGCCAGCAGCCAAGCGGGGTTTGGTCAAGCTTTCTTT.

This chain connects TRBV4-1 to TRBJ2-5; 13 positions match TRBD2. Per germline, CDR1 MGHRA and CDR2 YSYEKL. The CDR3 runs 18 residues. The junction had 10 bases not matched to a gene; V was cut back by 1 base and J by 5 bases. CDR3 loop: CASSQAFQLAGGDETQYF. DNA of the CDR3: TGCGCCAGCAGCCAAGCGTTCCAACTAGCGGGGGGGGATGAGACCCAGTACTTC.

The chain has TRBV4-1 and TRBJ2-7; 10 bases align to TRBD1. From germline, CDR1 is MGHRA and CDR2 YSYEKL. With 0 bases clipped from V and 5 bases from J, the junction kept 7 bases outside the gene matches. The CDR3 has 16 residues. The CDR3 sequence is CASSQDRRDRGHEQYF. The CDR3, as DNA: TGCGCCAGCAGCCAAGATCGGCGTGACAGGGGGCACGAGCAGTACTTC.

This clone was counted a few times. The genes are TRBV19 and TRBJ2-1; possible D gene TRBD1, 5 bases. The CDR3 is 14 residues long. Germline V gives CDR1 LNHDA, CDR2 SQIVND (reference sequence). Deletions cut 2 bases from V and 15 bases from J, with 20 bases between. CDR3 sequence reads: CASSISRQGPIWFF. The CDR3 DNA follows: TGTGCCAGTAGTATATCCCGGCAGGGCCCCATATGGTTCTTC.